The clone carrying this T cell receptor (beta chain) was observed a handful of times. Antigen unknown. What was sequenced were expressed TCRB transcripts, since all of the isolated RNA had been reverse transcribed. The protocol was immunoSEQ multiplex PCR, while the TCRdb copy is restricted to in-frame clones and leaves out a portion. The repertoire holds a few hundred thousand clones, 16% seen once, with approximately 0.086% in the top ten. This sample was included in a study of beta chain features in type 1 diabetes. Overall study results and limits: It was among patients, rather than healthy donors, that naive, central memory and Treg TCRB repertoires appeared more similar. Shorter TCRB CDR3s, moderately but significantly so, were found in Type 1 diabetes patients in all four CD4+ subsets. PCR might show a preference for shorter templates, equally across patients and controls.

CDR1 and CDR2 from the germline V gene are SQVTM and ANQGSEA. The CDR3 is 13 amino acids. Trimming cost V 7 bases and J 4 bases; bases outside gene matches: 5. V is TRBV29-1 and J is TRBJ2-7; 12 bases align to TRBD1. Sequenced: naive CD4+ T cells from blood. The clonotype was recovered from a man between 25 and 39 years old with type 1 diabetes. DNA of the CDR3: TGCAGCGCCGGGACAGGGGGCTTTTACGAGCAGTACTTC. Protein product: CSAGTGGFYEQYF.